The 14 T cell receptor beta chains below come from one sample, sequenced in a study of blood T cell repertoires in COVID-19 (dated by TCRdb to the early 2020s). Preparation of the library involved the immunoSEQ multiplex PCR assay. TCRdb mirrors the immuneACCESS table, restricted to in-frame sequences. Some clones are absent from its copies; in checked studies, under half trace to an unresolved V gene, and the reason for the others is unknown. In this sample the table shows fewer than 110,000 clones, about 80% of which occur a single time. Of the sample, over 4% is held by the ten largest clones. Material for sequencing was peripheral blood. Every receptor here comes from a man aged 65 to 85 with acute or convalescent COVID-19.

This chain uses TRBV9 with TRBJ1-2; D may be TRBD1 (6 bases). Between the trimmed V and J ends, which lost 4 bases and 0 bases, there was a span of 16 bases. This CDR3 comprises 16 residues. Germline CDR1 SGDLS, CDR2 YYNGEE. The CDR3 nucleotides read TGTGCCAGCAGCCTCTCAACAGGGTCGTCTAACTATGGCTACACCTTC. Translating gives CASSLSTGSSNYGYTF.

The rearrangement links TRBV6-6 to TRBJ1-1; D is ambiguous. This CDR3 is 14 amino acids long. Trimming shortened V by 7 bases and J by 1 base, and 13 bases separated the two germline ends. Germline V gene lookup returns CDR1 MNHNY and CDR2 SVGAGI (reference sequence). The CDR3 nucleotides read TGTGCCAGCAATCTAGGAGCGACGAACACTGAAGCTTTCTTT. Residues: CASNLGATNTEAFF.

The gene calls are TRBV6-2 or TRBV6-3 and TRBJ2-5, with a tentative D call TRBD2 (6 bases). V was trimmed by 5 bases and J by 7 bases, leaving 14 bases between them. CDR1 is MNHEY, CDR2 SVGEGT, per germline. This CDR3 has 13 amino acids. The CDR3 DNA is TGTGCCAGCAGTGCTGGCGGGACCTCGACCCAGTACTTC. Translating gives CASSAGGTSTQYF.

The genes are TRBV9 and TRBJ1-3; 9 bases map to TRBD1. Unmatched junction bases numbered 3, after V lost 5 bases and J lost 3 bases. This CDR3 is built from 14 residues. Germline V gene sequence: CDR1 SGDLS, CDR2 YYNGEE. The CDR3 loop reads CASRRTGDGNTIYF. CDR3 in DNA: TGTGCCAGCAGGAGGACAGGGGATGGAAACACCATATATTTT.

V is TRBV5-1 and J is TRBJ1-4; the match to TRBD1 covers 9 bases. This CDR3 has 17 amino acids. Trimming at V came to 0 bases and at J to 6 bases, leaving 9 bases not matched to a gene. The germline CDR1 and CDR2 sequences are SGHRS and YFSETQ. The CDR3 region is CASSLVGQGRSHEKLFF. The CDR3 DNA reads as TGCGCCAGCAGCTTGGTCGGACAGGGGAGGTCGCATGAAAAACTGTTTTTT.

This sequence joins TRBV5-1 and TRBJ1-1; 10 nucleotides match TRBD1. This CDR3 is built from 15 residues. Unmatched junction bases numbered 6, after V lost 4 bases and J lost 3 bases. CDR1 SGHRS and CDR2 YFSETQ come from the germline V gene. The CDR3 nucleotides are TGCGCCAGCAGCCCGGACAGGGGGAAGGACACTGAAGCTTTCTTT. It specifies CASSPDRGKDTEAFF.

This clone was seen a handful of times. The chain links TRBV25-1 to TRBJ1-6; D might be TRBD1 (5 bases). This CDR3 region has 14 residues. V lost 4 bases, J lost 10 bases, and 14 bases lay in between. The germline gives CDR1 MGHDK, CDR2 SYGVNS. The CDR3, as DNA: TGTGCCAGCAGTGTGTTGGGAGGGACGTCACCCCTCCACTTT. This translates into CASSVLGGTSPLHF.

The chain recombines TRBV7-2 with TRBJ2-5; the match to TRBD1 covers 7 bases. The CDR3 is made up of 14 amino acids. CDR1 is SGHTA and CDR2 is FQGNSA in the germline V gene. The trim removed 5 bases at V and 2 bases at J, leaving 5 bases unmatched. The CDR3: CASSEDRRQETQYF. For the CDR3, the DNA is TGTGCCAGCAGCGAGGACAGGCGTCAAGAGACCCAGTACTTC.

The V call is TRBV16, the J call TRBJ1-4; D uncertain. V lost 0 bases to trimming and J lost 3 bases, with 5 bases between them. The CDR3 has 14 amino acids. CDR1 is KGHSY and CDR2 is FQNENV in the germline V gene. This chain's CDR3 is CASSQSQANEKLFF. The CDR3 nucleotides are TGTGCCAGCAGCCAATCGCAGGCTAATGAAAAACTGTTTTTT.

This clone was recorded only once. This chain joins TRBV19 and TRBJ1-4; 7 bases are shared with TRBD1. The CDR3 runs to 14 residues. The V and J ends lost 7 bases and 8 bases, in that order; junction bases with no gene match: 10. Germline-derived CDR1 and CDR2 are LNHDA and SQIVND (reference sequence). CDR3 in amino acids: CASTYRGREEKLFF. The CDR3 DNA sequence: TGTGCCAGTACATACAGGGGCCGGGAAGAAAAACTGTTTTTT. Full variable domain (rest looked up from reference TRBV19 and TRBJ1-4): DGGITQSPKYLFRKEGQNVTLSCEQNLNHDAMYWYRQDPGQGLRLIYYSQIVNDFQKGDIAEGYSVSREKKESFPLTVTSAQKNPTAFYLCASTYRGREEKLFFGSGTQLSVL.

In nucleotides, the CDR3 is TGTGCCAGCAGCGCGGGACAGAACTACGAGCAGTACTTC. Translated, it gives CASSAGQNYEQYF. The rearrangement links TRBV9 to TRBJ2-7; TRBD1 aligns across 7 bases. J was trimmed by 3 bases and V by 3 bases; bases with no gene match: 3. Germline V gene lookup returns CDR1 SGDLS and CDR2 YYNGEE. This CDR3 comprises 13 residues.

The CDR3 DNA follows: TGTGCCATCAGTGAGTCGACAGGGGATCAGCCCCAGCATTTT. It encodes CAISESTGDQPQHF. The chain recombines TRBV10-3 with TRBJ1-5, with 8 bases lining up with TRBD1. V shed 0 bases, J shed 5 bases, and the junction held 0 bases outside the gene matches. The CDR3 length is 14 residues. Germline CDR1 reads ENHRY; CDR2 reads SYGVKD.

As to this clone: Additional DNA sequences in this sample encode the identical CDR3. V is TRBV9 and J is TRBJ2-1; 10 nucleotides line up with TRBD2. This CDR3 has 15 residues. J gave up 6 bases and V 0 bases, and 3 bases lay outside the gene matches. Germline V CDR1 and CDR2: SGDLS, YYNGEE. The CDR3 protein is CASSVVSSGGNEQFF. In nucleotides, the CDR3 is TGTGCCAGCAGCGTAGTGTCTAGCGGGGGCAATGAGCAGTTCTTC. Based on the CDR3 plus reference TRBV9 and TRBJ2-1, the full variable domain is DSGVTQTPKHLITATGQRVTLRCSPRSGDLSVYWYQQSLDQGLQFLIQYYNGEERAKGNILERFSAQQFPDLHSELNLSSLELGDSALYFCASSVVSSGGNEQFFGPGTRLTVL.

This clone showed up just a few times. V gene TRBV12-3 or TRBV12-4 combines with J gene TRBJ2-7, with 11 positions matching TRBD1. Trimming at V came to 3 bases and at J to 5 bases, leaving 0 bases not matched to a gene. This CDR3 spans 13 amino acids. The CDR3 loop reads CASSLGQGDEQYF. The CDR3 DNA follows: TGTGCCAGCAGTTTGGGACAGGGGGACGAGCAGTACTTC.